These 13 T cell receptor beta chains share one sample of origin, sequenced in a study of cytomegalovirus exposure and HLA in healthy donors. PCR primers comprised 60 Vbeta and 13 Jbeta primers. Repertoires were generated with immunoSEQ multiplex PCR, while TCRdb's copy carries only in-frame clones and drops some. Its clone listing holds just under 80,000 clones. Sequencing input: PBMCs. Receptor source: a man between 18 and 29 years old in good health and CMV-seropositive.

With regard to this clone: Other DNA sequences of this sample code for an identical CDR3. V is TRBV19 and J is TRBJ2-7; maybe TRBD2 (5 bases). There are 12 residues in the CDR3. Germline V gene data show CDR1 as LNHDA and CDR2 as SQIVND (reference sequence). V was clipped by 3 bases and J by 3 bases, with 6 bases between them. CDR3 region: CASSIRGYEQYF. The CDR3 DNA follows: TGTGCCAGTAGTATTCGGGGCTACGAGCAGTACTTC.

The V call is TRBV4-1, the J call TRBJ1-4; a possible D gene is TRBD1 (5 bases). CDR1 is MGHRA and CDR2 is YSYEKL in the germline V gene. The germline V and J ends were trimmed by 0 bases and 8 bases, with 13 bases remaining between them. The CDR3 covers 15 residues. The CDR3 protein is CASSQDHRLREKLFF. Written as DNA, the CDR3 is TGCGCCAGCAGCCAAGATCACAGGTTAAGAGAAAAACTGTTTTTT.

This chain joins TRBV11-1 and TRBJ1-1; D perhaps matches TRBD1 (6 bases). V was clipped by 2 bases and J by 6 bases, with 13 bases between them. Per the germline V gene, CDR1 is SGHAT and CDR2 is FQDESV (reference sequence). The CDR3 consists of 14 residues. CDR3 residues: CASSLPGAEAEAFF. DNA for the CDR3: TGTGCCAGCAGCTTACCAGGGGCGGAGGCTGAAGCTTTCTTT.

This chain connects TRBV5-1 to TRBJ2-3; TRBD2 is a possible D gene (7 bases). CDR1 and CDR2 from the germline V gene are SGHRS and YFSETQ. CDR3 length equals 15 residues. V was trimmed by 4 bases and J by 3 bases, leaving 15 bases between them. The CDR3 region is CASSPYKGGTDTQYF. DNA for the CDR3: TGCGCCAGCAGCCCCTATAAGGGGGGGACAGATACGCAGTATTTT.

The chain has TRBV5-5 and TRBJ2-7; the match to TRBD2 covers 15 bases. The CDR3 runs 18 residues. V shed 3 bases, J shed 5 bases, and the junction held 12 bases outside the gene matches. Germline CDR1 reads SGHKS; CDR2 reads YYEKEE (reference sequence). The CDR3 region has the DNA TGTGCCAGCAGCTCCACCACCGGGACTAGCGGGAGGTACCACGAGCAGTACTTC. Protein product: CASSSTTGTSGRYHEQYF. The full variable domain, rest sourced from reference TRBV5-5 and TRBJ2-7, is DAGVTQSPTHLIKTRGQQVTLRCSPISGHKSVSWYQQVLGQGPQFIFQYYEKEERGRGNFPDRFSARQFPNYSSELNVNALLLGDSALYLCASSSTTGTSGRYHEQYFGPGTRLTVT.

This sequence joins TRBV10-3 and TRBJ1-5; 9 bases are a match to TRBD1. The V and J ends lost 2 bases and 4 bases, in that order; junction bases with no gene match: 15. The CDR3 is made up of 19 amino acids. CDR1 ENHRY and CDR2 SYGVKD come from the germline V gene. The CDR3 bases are TGTGCCATCAGTGAGAACACCGGGACAGGGTCATTAGGGAATCAGCCCCAGCATTTT. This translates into CAISENTGTGSLGNQPQHF.

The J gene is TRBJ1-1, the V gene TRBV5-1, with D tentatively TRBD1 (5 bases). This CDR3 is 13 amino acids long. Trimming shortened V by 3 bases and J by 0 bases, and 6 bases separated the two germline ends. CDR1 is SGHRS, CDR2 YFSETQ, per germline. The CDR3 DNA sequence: TGCGCCAGCAGCTCGACAGTGAACACTGAAGCTTTCTTT. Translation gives CASSSTVNTEAFF.

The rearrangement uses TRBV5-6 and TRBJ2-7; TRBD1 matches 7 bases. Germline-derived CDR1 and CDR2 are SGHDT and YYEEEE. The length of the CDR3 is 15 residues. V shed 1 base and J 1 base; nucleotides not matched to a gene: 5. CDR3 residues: CASSLTGVGSYEQYF. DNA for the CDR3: TGTGCCAGCAGCTTGACAGGGGTCGGGTCCTACGAGCAGTACTTC.

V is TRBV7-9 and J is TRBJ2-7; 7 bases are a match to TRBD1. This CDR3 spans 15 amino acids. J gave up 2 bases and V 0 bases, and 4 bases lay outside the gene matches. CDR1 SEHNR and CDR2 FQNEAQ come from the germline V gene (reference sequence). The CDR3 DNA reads TGTGCCAGCAGCTTAGCACAGGGGACGGCCTACGAGCAGTACTTC. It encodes CASSLAQGTAYEQYF.

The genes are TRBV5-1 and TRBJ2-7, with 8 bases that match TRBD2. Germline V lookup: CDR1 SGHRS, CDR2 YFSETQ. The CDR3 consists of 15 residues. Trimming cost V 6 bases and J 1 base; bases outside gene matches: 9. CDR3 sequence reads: CASKPGVAGSYEQYF. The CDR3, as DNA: TGCGCCAGCAAACCGGGGGTAGCGGGGTCCTACGAGCAGTACTTC.

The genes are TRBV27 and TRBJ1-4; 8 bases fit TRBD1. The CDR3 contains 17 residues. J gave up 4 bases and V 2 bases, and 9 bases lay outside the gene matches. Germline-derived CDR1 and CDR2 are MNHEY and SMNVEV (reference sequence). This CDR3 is CASSLSFPGQVNEKLFF. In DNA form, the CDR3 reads TGTGCCAGCAGTTTAAGCTTCCCGGGACAGGTTAATGAAAAACTGTTTTTT.

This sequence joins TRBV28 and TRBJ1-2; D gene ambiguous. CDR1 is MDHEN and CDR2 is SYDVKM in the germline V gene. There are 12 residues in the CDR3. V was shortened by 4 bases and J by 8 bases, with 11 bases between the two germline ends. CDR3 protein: CASSSFTPGYTF. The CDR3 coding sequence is TGTGCCAGCAGTTCCTTCACACCCGGCTACACCTTC.

In DNA form, the CDR3 reads TGTGCCAGCAGCCCACAGGGGAACTATGGCTACACCTTC. Its protein product is CASSPQGNYGYTF. J is TRBJ1-2 and V is TRBV7-2; 7 bases map to TRBD1. V shed 5 bases, J shed 2 bases, and the junction held 2 bases outside the gene matches. Germline CDR1 SGHTA, CDR2 FQGNSA. CDR3 length: 13 amino acids.